Listed below are T cell receptor beta chains from one sample, sequenced in a study of T-cell reconstitution after alpha-beta-depleted transplantation in children. TCRdb passed the PCR reads through MiXCR, listing each CDR3 protein once. Of around 400,000 distinct CDR3 sequences detected, approximately 10% appear once; the ten largest clones hold 5% to 6.5%. The sample here was PBMCs from the stem cell graft donor, taken from the stem cell graft. All receptors come from a human donor who donated a stem cell graft to a child with acute myeloid leukemia. Each CDR3 is given with its conserved first and last residue. Fields, in order: J gene, CDR3 length, V gene, clone size, D gene, CDR3 DNA, CDR3 protein. The D gene is left open where the match is weak. Expanded clones are given a class, and other clones once, few, many or no size at all.

j_call: TRBJ2-3
cdr3_length: 17
v_call: TRBV5-1
clone_size: .
d_call: TRBD2
cdr3_nt: TGCGCCAGCAGTTCGACTCCGGCGGGAGGTGTCACAGATACGCAGTATTTT
cdr3_aa: CASSSTPAGGVTDTQYF

j_call: TRBJ2-1
cdr3_length: 15
v_call: TRBV11-1
clone_size: many
d_call: .
cdr3_nt: TGTGCCAGCAGCTTAGGCACGGGCTCCTACAATGAGCAGTTCTTC
cdr3_aa: CASSLGTGSYNEQFF

j_call: TRBJ1-6
cdr3_length: 13
v_call: TRBV10-3
clone_size: .
d_call: .
cdr3_nt: TGTGCCATCAGTGAGGCCAGGGCCGAAACCCTCCACTTT
cdr3_aa: CAISEARAETLHF

j_call: TRBJ2-2
cdr3_length: 16
v_call: TRBV7-2
clone_size: .
d_call: .
cdr3_nt: TGTGCCAGCAGCCCCAGGGCGGGGATTCGGGTCGGGGAGCTGTTTTTT
cdr3_aa: CASSPRAGIRVGELFF

j_call: TRBJ2-5
cdr3_length: 17
v_call: TRBV10-2
clone_size: .
d_call: TRBD2
cdr3_nt: TGCGCCAGCAGTGAGGGACTAGCGGGGGGATTTCAAGAGACCCAGTACTTC
cdr3_aa: CASSEGLAGGFQETQYF

j_call: TRBJ2-3
cdr3_length: 15
v_call: TRBV20-1
clone_size: few
d_call: .
cdr3_nt: TGCAGTGCTAGAGATCCCCAGCGGGGCACAGATACGCAGTATTTT
cdr3_aa: CSARDPQRGTDTQYF

j_call: TRBJ1-3
cdr3_length: 13
v_call: TRBV20-1
clone_size: .
d_call: .
cdr3_nt: TGCAGTGCATGGGGTTTGTCGGGAAACACCATATATTTT
cdr3_aa: CSAWGLSGNTIYF

j_call: TRBJ2-7
cdr3_length: 16
v_call: TRBV5-5
clone_size: few
d_call: .
cdr3_nt: TGTGCCAGCGGTGGGGGCGGCGTCCTCGCAAAAGGCGAGCAGTACTTC
cdr3_aa: CASGGGGVLAKGEQYF

j_call: TRBJ2-5
cdr3_length: 13
v_call: TRBV6-1
clone_size: .
d_call: .
cdr3_nt: TGTGCCAGCAGTGAAAGGGGAGAAGAGACCCAGTACTTC
cdr3_aa: CASSERGEETQYF

j_call: TRBJ2-7
cdr3_length: 14
v_call: TRBV5-1
clone_size: .
d_call: TRBD1
cdr3_nt: TGCGCCAGCGGTGACAGACAGGGGACCTACGAGCAGTACTTC
cdr3_aa: CASGDRQGTYEQYF

j_call: TRBJ2-6
cdr3_length: 14
v_call: TRBV10-3
clone_size: .
d_call: .
cdr3_nt: TGTGCCATCAGTGACCCGTCTGGGGCCAACGTCCTGACTTTC
cdr3_aa: CAISDPSGANVLTF

j_call: TRBJ2-7
cdr3_length: 14
v_call: TRBV19
clone_size: few
d_call: TRBD2
cdr3_nt: TGTGCCAGTAGATCAGCGGGGTTCACCTACGAGCAGTACTTC
cdr3_aa: CASRSAGFTYEQYF

j_call: TRBJ1-2
cdr3_length: 14
v_call: TRBV6-5
clone_size: few
d_call: TRBD1
cdr3_nt: TGTGCCAGCAGTTACGGAACAGGGGTGAATGGCTACACCTTC
cdr3_aa: CASSYGTGVNGYTF

j_call: TRBJ2-3
cdr3_length: 15
v_call: TRBV6-5
clone_size: few
d_call: .
cdr3_nt: TGTGCCAGCAGATCTGATTTCACAGGGACAGATACGCAGTATTTT
cdr3_aa: CASRSDFTGTDTQYF

j_call: TRBJ2-1
cdr3_length: 14
v_call: TRBV20-1
clone_size: few
d_call: TRBD2
cdr3_nt: TGCAGTGCTAGAGGTTGGACTAGCGGGATTGAGCAGTTCTTC
cdr3_aa: CSARGWTSGIEQFF

j_call: TRBJ1-2
cdr3_length: 15
v_call: TRBV24-1
clone_size: many
d_call: TRBD1
cdr3_nt: TGTGCCACCAGTGACCCGAGACAGGGGGCGGATGGCTACACCTTC
cdr3_aa: CATSDPRQGADGYTF

j_call: TRBJ2-1
cdr3_length: 16
v_call: TRBV20-1
clone_size: .
d_call: .
cdr3_nt: TGCAGTGCTAGAGATCCCGGGAGACGCTCCTACAATGAGCAGTTCTTC
cdr3_aa: CSARDPGRRSYNEQFF

j_call: TRBJ1-1
cdr3_length: 15
v_call: TRBV7-2
clone_size: .
d_call: .
cdr3_nt: TGTGCCAGCAGCCCACGTTCCAGGGGCGTCACTGAAGCTTTCTTT
cdr3_aa: CASSPRSRGVTEAFF

j_call: TRBJ2-1
cdr3_length: 16
v_call: TRBV29-1
clone_size: many
d_call: TRBD2
cdr3_nt: TGCAGCGCGCCCACTAGCGGGGCGAGCTCCTACAATGAGCAGTTCTTC
cdr3_aa: CSAPTSGASSYNEQFF

j_call: TRBJ2-5
cdr3_length: 14
v_call: TRBV20-1
clone_size: .
d_call: TRBD2
cdr3_nt: TGCAGTGCTCGGGACTTAGCGGGACAAGAGACCCAGTACTTC
cdr3_aa: CSARDLAGQETQYF

j_call: TRBJ2-1
cdr3_length: 11
v_call: TRBV7-8
clone_size: many
d_call: .
cdr3_nt: TGTGCCAGCAGCTTAGTGGATGAGCAGTTCTTC
cdr3_aa: CASSLVDEQFF

j_call: TRBJ1-3
cdr3_length: 13
v_call: TRBV12-3/TRBV12-4
clone_size: .
d_call: .
cdr3_nt: TGTGCCAGCAGTTTAGCGCGGGGTAACACCATATATTTT
cdr3_aa: CASSLARGNTIYF

j_call: TRBJ2-2
cdr3_length: 13
v_call: TRBV3-1
clone_size: few
d_call: .
cdr3_nt: TGTGCCAGCAGCCACAGGGACACCGGGGAGCTGTTTTTT
cdr3_aa: CASSHRDTGELFF

j_call: TRBJ2-3
cdr3_length: 14
v_call: TRBV7-2
clone_size: many
d_call: .
cdr3_nt: TGTGCCAGCAGCTTAGTTGGGGGGACAGATACGCAGTATTTT
cdr3_aa: CASSLVGGTDTQYF

j_call: TRBJ1-5
cdr3_length: 18
v_call: TRBV5-5
clone_size: few
d_call: .
cdr3_nt: TGTGCCAGCAGCTTGGAGGACAGTCTGCTTTATAGCAATCAGCCCCAGCATTTT
cdr3_aa: CASSLEDSLLYSNQPQHF

j_call: TRBJ1-2
cdr3_length: 14
v_call: TRBV7-9
clone_size: .
d_call: .
cdr3_nt: TGTGCCAGCAGCCTAGTGGGCCGGCGCGATGGCTACACCTTC
cdr3_aa: CASSLVGRRDGYTF

j_call: TRBJ2-1
cdr3_length: 14
v_call: TRBV2
clone_size: .
d_call: TRBD1
cdr3_nt: TGTGCCAGCAGTGATGAGACAGGGGGGAATGAGCAGTTCTTC
cdr3_aa: CASSDETGGNEQFF

j_call: TRBJ1-3
cdr3_length: 15
v_call: TRBV12-3/TRBV12-4
clone_size: few
d_call: TRBD1
cdr3_nt: TGTGCCAGCACCACCCCAGGGGGAACTGGAAACACCATATATTTT
cdr3_aa: CASTTPGGTGNTIYF

j_call: TRBJ2-7
cdr3_length: 14
v_call: TRBV20-1
clone_size: many
d_call: .
cdr3_nt: TGCAGTGCTAGAGATAGCGTTACCCTGCGGGAGCAGTACTTC
cdr3_aa: CSARDSVTLREQYF

j_call: TRBJ2-5
cdr3_length: 15
v_call: TRBV6-2/TRBV6-3
clone_size: .
d_call: .
cdr3_nt: TGTGCCAGCAGCGTCTGGGGGCGAGGGCAAGAGACCCAGTACTTC
cdr3_aa: CASSVWGRGQETQYF

j_call: TRBJ2-7
cdr3_length: 13
v_call: TRBV27
clone_size: .
d_call: .
cdr3_nt: TGTGCCAGCAGACCTTGGGGAGCGAACGAGCAGTACTTC
cdr3_aa: CASRPWGANEQYF

j_call: TRBJ1-1
cdr3_length: 16
v_call: TRBV5-8
clone_size: .
d_call: .
cdr3_nt: TGTGCCAGCAGCCTTACCTGGGGGGAATTGAACACTGAAGCTTTCTTT
cdr3_aa: CASSLTWGELNTEAFF

j_call: TRBJ2-1
cdr3_length: 16
v_call: TRBV5-6
clone_size: many
d_call: TRBD2
cdr3_nt: TGTGCCAGCAGCTTAGTGGGAGGGGACTCCTACAATGAGCAGTTCTTC
cdr3_aa: CASSLVGGDSYNEQFF

j_call: TRBJ2-7
cdr3_length: 15
v_call: TRBV6-2/TRBV6-3
clone_size: .
d_call: TRBD1
cdr3_nt: TGTGCCAGCAAGCAGGGGACAGGAGACGGTTACGAGCAGTACTTC
cdr3_aa: CASKQGTGDGYEQYF

j_call: TRBJ1-5
cdr3_length: 14
v_call: TRBV2
clone_size: .
d_call: TRBD1
cdr3_nt: TGTGCCAGCGCCGACAGGGTTGGCAATCAGCCCCAGCATTTT
cdr3_aa: CASADRVGNQPQHF